The next 14 T cell receptor beta chains were all read from a single sample in a study of blood T cell repertoires in COVID-19. Some clones are missing from TCRdb's copy, which holds only in-frame ones; the method was immunoSEQ multiplex PCR. Of roughly 160,000 clones listed, more than 80% are singletons. Sequencing was carried out using PBMCs or T cells enriched from blood (not recorded which). The receptors stem from a man between 50 and 59 years old who had recovered from COVID-19.

V usage is TRBV7-2 and J usage is TRBJ1-2; unclear D gene. The CDR3 totals 14 residues. Deletions cut 4 bases from V and 8 bases from J, with 17 bases between. Germline V gives CDR1 SGHTA, CDR2 FQGNSA. In DNA, the CDR3 is TGTGCCAGCAGCTCCCAGTCAGGCTGGAACGGCTACACCTTC. Its protein is CASSSQSGWNGYTF. Filled out from reference TRBV7-2 and TRBJ1-2, the complete variable domain reads GAGVSQSPSNKVTEKGKDVELRCDPISGHTALYWYRQSLGQGLEFLIYFQGNSAPDKSGLPSDRFSAERTGGSVSTLTIQRTQQEDSAVYLCASSSQSGWNGYTFGSGTRLTVV.

The chain joins TRBV6-2 or TRBV6-3 to TRBJ1-2; 7 nucleotides agree with TRBD1. Trimming cost V 2 bases and J 4 bases; bases outside gene matches: 10. The CDR3 runs 16 residues. Germline V lookup: CDR1 MNHEY, CDR2 SVGEGT. Here the CDR3 reads CASSYSGMTGTYGYTF. The CDR3 DNA reads TGTGCCAGCAGTTACAGTGGGATGACAGGGACCTATGGCTACACCTTC.

The rearrangement links TRBV2 to TRBJ1-1; TRBD1 matches 7 bases. Germline V CDR1 and CDR2: SNHLY, FYNNEI. This CDR3 has 15 amino acids. J was trimmed by 1 base and V by 2 bases; bases with no gene match: 4. For the CDR3, the DNA is TGTGCCAGCAGTGAAAGGGGGCCCAGGAACACTGAAGCTTTCTTT. Its translation: CASSERGPRNTEAFF.

The genes are TRBV24-1 and TRBJ2-5; possible D gene TRBD2, 6 bases. Between the trimmed V and J ends, which lost 2 bases and 5 bases, there was a span of 11 bases. The length of the CDR3 is 14 residues. Germline CDR1 reads KGHDR; CDR2 reads SFDVKD. CDR3 sequence (DNA): TGTGCCACCAGTGATTGGAACCGGGGGGAGACCCAGTACTTC. Residues: CATSDWNRGETQYF.

This rearrangement joins TRBV9 to TRBJ2-2; 8 bases map to TRBD1. This CDR3 is 14 amino acids long. V dropped 6 bases and J dropped 2; count of bases not matched to a gene: 3. Looked up from germline, CDR1 is SGDLS and CDR2 is YYNGEE. The CDR3 sequence: CASKGQANTGELFF. The CDR3 DNA sequence: TGTGCCAGCAAGGGACAGGCCAACACCGGGGAGCTGTTTTTT.

The chain links TRBV7-9 to TRBJ2-3; a weak D match, TRBD2 (6 bases). CDR3 length: 17 residues. CDR1 is SEHNR and CDR2 is FQNEAQ in the germline V gene (reference sequence). V was cut by 0 bases and J by 2 bases, with 15 bases left in between. The CDR3 DNA sequence: TGTGCCAGCAGCTTAGCTCTGTGGGGGGAGAACACAGATACGCAGTATTTT. Its protein product is CASSLALWGENTDTQYF.

The chain carries TRBV2 and TRBJ2-1; TRBD1 agrees at 8 bases. CDR3 length: 14 amino acids. J lost 5 bases, V lost 5 bases, and 5 bases had no gene match. CDR1 is SNHLY and CDR2 is FYNNEI in the germline V gene. CDR3 DNA sequence: TGTGCCAGCAGTAGACAGGGGTTCAACAATGAGCAGTTCTTC. Its protein product is CASSRQGFNNEQFF.

This clone has only one observation. The chain recombines TRBV27 with TRBJ2-7; 8 positions match TRBD1. V was pared by 6 bases and J by 3 bases, with 7 bases of the junction left unmatched. CDR1 and CDR2 (germline): MNHEY, SMNVEV (reference sequence). This CDR3 spans 14 amino acids. CDR3 amino acids: CASSLQGDVYEQYF. The DNA of the CDR3 is TGTGCCAGCAGCCTACAGGGGGATGTCTACGAGCAGTACTTC.

V usage is TRBV6-5 and J usage is TRBJ2-7, with a possible D match to TRBD2 (5 bases). The CDR3 has 13 amino acids. The V gene's germline CDR1 is MNHEY and CDR2 SVGAGI. Trimming removed 2 bases from V and 0 bases from J, with 5 bases in between. Here the CDR3 DNA reads TGTGCCAGCAGTTACGCGGGCTCCTACGAGCAGTACTTC. This gives the protein CASSYAGSYEQYF.

This chain connects TRBV3-1 (or the pseudogene TRBV3-2) to TRBJ2-1; D not resolved. Per the germline V gene, CDR1 is LGHDT and CDR2 is YNNKEL (reference sequence). The V end lost 4 bases, the J end lost 6 bases, and 7 bases lay between the germline ends. The CDR3 extends over 12 amino acids. The chain's CDR3 is CASSPPSNEQFF. As DNA, the CDR3 is TGTGCCAGCAGCCCCCCTTCCAATGAGCAGTTCTTC.

This sequence joins TRBV9 and TRBJ2-3, with 9 positions matching TRBD2. The J segment lost 11 bases and the V segment lost 3 bases, leaving 19 bases of the junction unmatched. Germline V gene data show CDR1 as SGDLS and CDR2 as YYNGEE. The CDR3 length is 17 residues. The CDR3 loop reads CASSDGVRSGGPAMQYF. The CDR3 DNA reads as TGTGCCAGCAGCGATGGAGTGAGGAGCGGGGGGCCCGCGATGCAGTATTTT.

This chain uses TRBV11-1 with TRBJ1-6; D is perhaps TRBD1 (5 bases). Germline lookup yields CDR1 SGHAT and CDR2 FQDESV (reference sequence). Trimming shortened V by 4 bases and J by 13 bases, and 17 bases separated the two germline ends. This CDR3 spans 14 amino acids. This CDR3 is CASSSDSLFSPLHF. The DNA of the CDR3 is TGTGCCAGCAGCTCAGACAGCCTTTTTTCCCCCCTCCACTTT.

J is TRBJ1-2 and V is TRBV5-1; 10 bases line up with TRBD1. Trimming at V came to 0 bases and at J to 7 bases, leaving 3 bases not matched to a gene. This CDR3 is built from 14 residues. Germline CDR1 and CDR2: SGHRS and YFSETQ. CDR3 nucleotide sequence: TGCGCCAGCAGCTTGGGACAGGGGGCGTCTGGCTACACCTTC. Protein product: CASSLGQGASGYTF.

The rearrangement uses TRBV2 and TRBJ1-4, with D unclear. CDR3 length: 17 residues. The ends were cut back, 7 bases at V and 3 bases at J, with 21 bases in the middle. Germline V lookup: CDR1 SNHLY, CDR2 FYNNEI. CDR3 sequence: CASTEVPPPPANEKLFF. The CDR3, as DNA: TGTGCCAGCACCGAAGTCCCTCCCCCCCCAGCTAATGAAAAACTGTTTTTT. Using reference TRBV2 and TRBJ1-4 for the parts outside the CDR3, the full variable domain is EPEVTQTPSHQVTQMGQEVILRCVPISNHLYFYWYRQILGQKVEFLVSFYNNEISEKSEIFDDQFSVERPDGSNFTLKIRSTKLEDSAMYFCASTEVPPPPANEKLFFGSGTQLSVL.